This TCR beta chain was observed in a study of control samples from healthy donors and cancer patients. Method: immunoSEQ multiplex PCR; TCRdb's copy keeps in-frame clones and lacks some. This sample has 95,000 to 150,000 clones, with around 90% found just once. The CDR3 spans 13 residues. V was trimmed by 2 bases and J by 4 bases, leaving 11 bases between them. Germline V gene data show CDR1 as GTSNPN and CDR2 as SVGIG (reference sequence). V and J are TRBV30 and TRBJ1-1, with D tentatively TRBD1 (5 bases). Sequencing was performed on blood. The sequence was collected from a man in his forties or fifties in good health. CDR3 sequence (DNA): TGTGCCTGGAGTAGGGACTCCCGCACTGAAGCTTTCTTT. Its translation: CAWSRDSRTEAFF.